These 15 T cell receptor beta chains were all obtained from the same sample, sequenced in a study. TCRdb called the RT-PCR reads again in MiXCR, with one record for every CDR3 protein. The table records almost 700,000 distinct CDR3 sequences, around 14% of them present only once. Sequences were obtained from memory CD4+ T cells from blood. The receptors derive from a female donor in good health, serving as a healthy control.

This clonotype was counted only a few times. This sequence joins TRBV9 and TRBJ2-1; D perhaps matches TRBD1 (5 bases). V shed 3 bases and J shed 8 bases, with 12 bases lying between them. This CDR3 has 13 residues. Germline lookup yields CDR1 SGDLS and CDR2 YYNGEE. The CDR3 region is CASSAPGSDEQFF. In nucleotides, the CDR3 is TGTGCCAGCAGCGCACCAGGGTCCGATGAGCAGTTCTTC.

Many counts were recorded for this clonotype. The genes are TRBV5-1 and TRBJ2-5, with 10 bases fitting TRBD1. V lost 3 bases, J lost 0 bases, and 2 bases stayed unmatched. CDR1 and CDR2 (germline): SGHRS, YFSETQ. The CDR3 length is 15 residues. CDR3 nucleotide sequence: TGCGCCAGCAGCTCGACAGGGGGCTACCAAGAGACCCAGTACTTC. Protein sequence: CASSSTGGYQETQYF.

The sample holds a few counts of this clonotype. The genes are TRBV27 and TRBJ1-6, with 8 nucleotides matching TRBD1. V lost 5 bases, J lost 5 bases, and 8 bases stayed unmatched. The CDR3 is made up of 16 amino acids. CDR1 is MNHEY, CDR2 SMNVEV, per germline (reference sequence). The CDR3 DNA reads as TGTGCCAGCAGTCAAAGACAGGGGTCCGATAATTCACCCCTCCACTTT. Its protein product is CASSQRQGSDNSPLHF.

V is TRBV27 and J is TRBJ2-2; 9 bases are shared with TRBD1. The V gene's germline CDR1 is MNHEY and CDR2 SMNVEV (reference sequence). The CDR3 is made up of 18 amino acids. The ends lost 6 bases at V and 7 bases at J; junction bases unmatched: 18. For the CDR3, the DNA is TGTGCCAGCAGCCATCTGGGACAGGGTTCGGGCTCGGGCGGGGAGCTGTTTTTT. Protein sequence: CASSHLGQGSGSGGELFF.

Many counts were recorded for this clonotype. V usage is TRBV28 and J usage is TRBJ2-5; tentatively, D is TRBD1 (6 bases). The CDR3 spans 17 residues. Germline CDR1 is MDHEN and CDR2 is SYDVKM. V was cut by 3 bases and J by 5 bases, with 22 bases left in between. The CDR3 is CASSFRAGVVGKETQYF. As DNA, the CDR3 is TGTGCCAGCAGTTTTAGGGCAGGGGTCGTCGGGAAGGAGACCCAGTACTTC.

The table lists this clonotype with many counts. The V and J genes are TRBV20-1 and TRBJ1-3; the match to TRBD1 covers 7 bases. Germline assignment: CDR1 DFQATT and CDR2 SNEGSKA (reference sequence). The CDR3 runs to 13 residues. V lost 6 bases to trimming and J lost 4 bases; unmatched junction nucleotides: 6. The CDR3 loop reads CSALDRVGNTIYF. The CDR3 DNA is TGCAGTGCCCTCGACAGGGTGGGAAACACCATATATTTT.

There are a few counts of this clonotype. The chain uses TRBV5-1 and TRBJ2-7, with 9 bases matching TRBD1. There are 15 residues in the CDR3. Losses at the gene ends were 4 bases for V and 2 bases for J; bases not matched to a gene: 7. The V gene's germline CDR1 is SGHRS and CDR2 YFSETQ. CDR3 in DNA: TGCGCCAGCAGCCTGACAGGGGGACCGACCTACGAGCAGTACTTC. Amino acid sequence: CASSLTGGPTYEQYF.

This clonotype was recorded many times. The chain is built from TRBV20-1 and TRBJ2-5; the D is unclear. The V end lost 3 bases, the J end lost 4 bases, and 12 bases lay between the germline ends. Per germline, CDR1 DFQATT and CDR2 SNEGSKA (reference sequence). CDR3 length: 13 residues. In nucleotides, the CDR3 is TGCAGTGCTAGGGTTCCGTGGGGAGAGACCCAGTACTTC. Translation gives CSARVPWGETQYF.

V usage is TRBV7-2 and J usage is TRBJ1-1; D might be TRBD1 (6 bases). Germline assignment: CDR1 SGHTA and CDR2 FQGNSA. This CDR3 spans 15 amino acids. Trimming took off 8 bases at V and 3 bases at J, with 19 bases between the two ends. The CDR3 DNA reads TGTGCCAGCTCACTCCGACAGGCAGGGTACACTGAAGCTTTCTTT. This codes for CASSLRQAGYTEAFF.

The rearrangement links TRBV11-2 to TRBJ2-3; 9 bases map to TRBD2. The V gene end was trimmed by 5 bases and the J gene end by 6 bases; junction bases not matched to a gene: 9. The V gene's germline CDR1 is SGHAT and CDR2 FQNNGV. This CDR3 is 15 amino acids long. CDR3 nucleotides: TGTGCCAGCAGCCCACAGACTGCGGGAGGGGATACGCAGTATTTT. This translates into CASSPQTAGGDTQYF.

The genes are TRBV7-2 and TRBJ2-2; D is tentatively TRBD1 or TRBD2 (5 bases each). V was clipped by 1 base and J by 3 bases, with 6 bases between them. The CDR3 sequence is 14 residues long. Germline loops: CDR1 SGHTA, CDR2 FQGNSA. This CDR3 is CASSLGGHTGELFF. CDR3 coding DNA: TGTGCCAGCAGCTTAGGGGGACACACCGGGGAGCTGTTTTTT.

This clonotype was observed at least ten times. V and J are TRBV24-1 and TRBJ2-1; possibly TRBD1 or TRBD2 for D (7 bases each). Looked up from germline, CDR1 is KGHDR and CDR2 is SFDVKD. The V gene lost 4 bases and the J gene lost 5 bases, with 17 bases spanning the gap. The CDR3 has 16 amino acids. This chain's CDR3 is CATSDPISGGDNEQFF. In DNA, the CDR3 is TGTGCCACCAGTGACCCGATTTCAGGGGGGGACAATGAGCAGTTCTTC.

There are many counts of this clonotype. The V gene is TRBV27, the J gene TRBJ1-6, with D perhaps matching TRBD1 (6 bases). Germline-derived CDR1 and CDR2 are MNHEY and SMNVEV (reference sequence). Trimming pared 5 bases from V and 5 bases from J, leaving 16 bases between. This CDR3 is 16 amino acids long. The CDR3 bases are TGTGCCAGCAGTCCGCGCGCCGGGACAAATAATTCACCCCTCCACTTT. Translated: CASSPRAGTNNSPLHF.

This clonotype was counted a few times. The V and J genes are TRBV20-1 and TRBJ2-5; TRBD2 matches 8 bases. After removal of 1 base from V and 3 bases from J, the junction contained 4 bases not matched to a gene. Looked up from germline, CDR1 is DFQATT and CDR2 is SNEGSKA (reference sequence). This CDR3 has 14 residues. CDR3 sequence: CSARVPAGEETQYF. The CDR3 DNA reads TGCAGTGCTAGAGTTCCAGCGGGAGAAGAGACCCAGTACTTC.

This clonotype was detected many times. V gene TRBV20-1 combines with J gene TRBJ1-2; 11 nucleotides agree with TRBD1. V lost 4 bases to trimming and J lost 7 bases; unmatched junction nucleotides: 8. There are 14 residues in the CDR3. The germline V gene encodes CDR1 DFQATT and CDR2 SNEGSKA (reference sequence). The CDR3 bases are TGCAGTGCTACTTCCGGGACAGGGGGATCTGGCTACACCTTC. Amino acids: CSATSGTGGSGYTF.